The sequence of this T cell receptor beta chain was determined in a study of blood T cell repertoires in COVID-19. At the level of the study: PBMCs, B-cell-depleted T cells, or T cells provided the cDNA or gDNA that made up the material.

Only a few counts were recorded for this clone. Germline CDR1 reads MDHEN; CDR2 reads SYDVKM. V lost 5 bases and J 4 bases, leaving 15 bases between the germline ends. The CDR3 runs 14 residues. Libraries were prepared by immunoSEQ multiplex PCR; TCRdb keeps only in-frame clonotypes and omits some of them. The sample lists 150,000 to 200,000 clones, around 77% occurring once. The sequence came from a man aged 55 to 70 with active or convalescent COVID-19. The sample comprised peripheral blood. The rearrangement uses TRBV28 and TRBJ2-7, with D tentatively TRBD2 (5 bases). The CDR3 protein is CASSLTWESYEQYF. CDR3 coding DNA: TGTGCCAGCAGTCTAACATGGGAGTCTTACGAGCAGTACTTC.